This TCR beta chain was documented in a study of blood T cell repertoires in COVID-19. Some clones are missing from TCRdb's copy, which holds only in-frame ones; the method was immunoSEQ multiplex PCR. Of 150,000 to 200,000 clones listed, roughly 84% were seen once; the top ten hold 12% to 15%. Germline values: CDR1 LNHDA, CDR2 SQIVND (reference sequence). This CDR3 is 15 amino acids long. After removal of 4 bases from V and 6 bases from J, the junction contained 6 bases not matched to a gene. Input material: PBMCs or T cells enriched from blood (not recorded which). The sequence came from a man aged 45-65 years who had recovered from COVID-19. The chain has TRBV19 and TRBJ1-6, with 7 bases fitting TRBD1. The DNA for the CDR3 is TGTGCCAGTAGTACCCGGGACAGCCTTAATTCACCCCTCCACTTT. Its translation: CASSTRDSLNSPLHF.